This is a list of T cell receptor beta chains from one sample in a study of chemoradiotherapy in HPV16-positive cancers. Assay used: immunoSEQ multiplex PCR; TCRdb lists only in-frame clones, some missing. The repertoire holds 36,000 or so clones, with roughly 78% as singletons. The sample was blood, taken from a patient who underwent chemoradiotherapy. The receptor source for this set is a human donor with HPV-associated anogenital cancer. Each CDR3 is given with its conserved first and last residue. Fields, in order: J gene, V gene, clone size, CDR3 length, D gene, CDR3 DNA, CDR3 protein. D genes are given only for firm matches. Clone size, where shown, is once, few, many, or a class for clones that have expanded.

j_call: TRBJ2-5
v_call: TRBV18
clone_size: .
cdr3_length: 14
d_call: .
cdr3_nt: TGTGCCAGCTCACTCTCACAGGGTCGAGAGACCCAGTACTTC
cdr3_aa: CASSLSQGRETQYF

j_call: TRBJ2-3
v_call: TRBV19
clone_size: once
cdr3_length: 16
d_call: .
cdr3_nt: TGTGCCAGTGGTGAGACCCCTCCCCCTGTCACAGATACGCAGTATTTT
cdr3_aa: CASGETPPPVTDTQYF

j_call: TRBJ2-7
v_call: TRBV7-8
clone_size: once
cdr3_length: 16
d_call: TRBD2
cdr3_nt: TGTGCCAGCAGCTTAGGAGTAGCGGGGACCTCCTACGAGCAGTACTTC
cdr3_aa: CASSLGVAGTSYEQYF

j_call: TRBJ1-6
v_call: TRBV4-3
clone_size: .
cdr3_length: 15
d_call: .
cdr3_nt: TGCGCCAGCAGCCAAGGCAGGGGTGGGAATTCACCCCTCCACTTT
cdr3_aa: CASSQGRGGNSPLHF

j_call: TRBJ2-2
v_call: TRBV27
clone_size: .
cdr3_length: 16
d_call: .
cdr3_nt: TGTGCCAGCAGTTTATATCGACAGGGAGGCGCCGGGGAGCTGTTTTTT
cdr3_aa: CASSLYRQGGAGELFF

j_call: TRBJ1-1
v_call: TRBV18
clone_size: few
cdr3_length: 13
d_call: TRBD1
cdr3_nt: TGTGCCAGCTCACAAAAACAGGGGGCTGAAGCTTTCTTT
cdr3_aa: CASSQKQGAEAFF

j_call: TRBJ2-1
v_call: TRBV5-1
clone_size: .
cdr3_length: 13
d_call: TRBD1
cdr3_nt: TGCGCCAGCAGCCCGACAGGGCCCAATGAGCAGTTCTTC
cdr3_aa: CASSPTGPNEQFF

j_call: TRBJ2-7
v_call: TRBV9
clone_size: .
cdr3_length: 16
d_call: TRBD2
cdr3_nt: TGTGCCAGCAGCGTAGCCGCAGGCACGGGGGGGAGCGAGCAGTACTTC
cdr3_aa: CASSVAAGTGGSEQYF

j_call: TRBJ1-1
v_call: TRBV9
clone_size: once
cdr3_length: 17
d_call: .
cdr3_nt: TGTGCCAGCAGCTCCGCAGGAAGCTGGTCGATGAACACTGAAGCTTTCTTT
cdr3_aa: CASSSAGSWSMNTEAFF

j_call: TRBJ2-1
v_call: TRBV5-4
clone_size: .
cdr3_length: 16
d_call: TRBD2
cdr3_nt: TGTGCCAGCAGCTTGGGACTAGCGGGGGGGGTTGATGAGCAGTTCTTC
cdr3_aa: CASSLGLAGGVDEQFF

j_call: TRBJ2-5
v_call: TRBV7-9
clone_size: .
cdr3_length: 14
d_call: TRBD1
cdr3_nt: TGTGCCAGCAGCTTACCAGGGGGCGGGGAGACCCAGTACTTC
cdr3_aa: CASSLPGGGETQYF

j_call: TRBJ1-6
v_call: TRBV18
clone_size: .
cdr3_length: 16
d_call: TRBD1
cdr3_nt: TGTGCCAGCTCACAAGAGACGACAGGGTTTAACTCACCCCTCCACTTT
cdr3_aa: CASSQETTGFNSPLHF

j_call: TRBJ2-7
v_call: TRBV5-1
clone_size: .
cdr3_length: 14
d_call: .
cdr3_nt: TGCGCCAGTAGGAGGGACAGTCAGTCCTACGAGCAGTACTTC
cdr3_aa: CASRRDSQSYEQYF

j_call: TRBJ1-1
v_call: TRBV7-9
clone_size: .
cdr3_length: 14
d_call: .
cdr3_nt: TGTGCCAGCAGTTCCCGGGCGGCCAGCACTGAAGCTTTCTTT
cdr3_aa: CASSSRAASTEAFF

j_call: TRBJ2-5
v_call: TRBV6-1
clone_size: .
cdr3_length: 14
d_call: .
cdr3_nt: TGTGCCAGCAGTGCTCGGGGGTGGAGAGAGACCCAGTACTTC
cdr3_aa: CASSARGWRETQYF

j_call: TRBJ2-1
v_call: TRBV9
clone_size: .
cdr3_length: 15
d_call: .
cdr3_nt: TGTGCCAGTTCTCCTGGAGGGGGGGGAGACAATGAGCAGTTCTTC
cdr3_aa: CASSPGGGGDNEQFF

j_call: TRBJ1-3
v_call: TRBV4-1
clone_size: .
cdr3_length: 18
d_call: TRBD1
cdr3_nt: TGCGCCAGCAGCCAAGCCCCAGGGGGCTTGGGCTCTGGAAACACCATATATTTT
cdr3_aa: CASSQAPGGLGSGNTIYF

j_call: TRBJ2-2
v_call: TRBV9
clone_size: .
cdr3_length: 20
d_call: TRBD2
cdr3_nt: TGTGCCAGCAGCTCATTAAGGGGGACTAGCGGGGGCCCGAACACCGGGGAGCTGTTTTTT
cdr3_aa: CASSSLRGTSGGPNTGELFF

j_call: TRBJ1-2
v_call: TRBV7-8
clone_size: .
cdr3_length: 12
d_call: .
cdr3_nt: TGTGCCAGCAGCTCCCGCCCGCATGGCTACACCTTC
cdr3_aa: CASSSRPHGYTF

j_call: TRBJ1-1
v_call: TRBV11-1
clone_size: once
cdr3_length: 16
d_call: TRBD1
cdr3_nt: TGTGCCAGCAGCGGTGGGACAGGGGCGAGGGACACTGAAGCTTTCTTT
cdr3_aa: CASSGGTGARDTEAFF

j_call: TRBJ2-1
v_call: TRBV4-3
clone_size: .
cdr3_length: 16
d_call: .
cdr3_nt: TGCGCCAGCAGCCGAGGTCGGCTAGCCTCTACAGGAGAGCAGTTCTTC
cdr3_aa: CASSRGRLASTGEQFF

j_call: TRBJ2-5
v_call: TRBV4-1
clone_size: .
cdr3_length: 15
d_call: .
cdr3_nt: TGCGCCAGCAGCCGCGCGGGGAGCGGCCAAGAGACCCAGTACTTC
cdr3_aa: CASSRAGSGQETQYF

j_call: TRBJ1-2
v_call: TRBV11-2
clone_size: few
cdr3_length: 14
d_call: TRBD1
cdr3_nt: TGTGCCAGCAGCTTCGGACAGGGGGGCTATGGCTACACCTTC
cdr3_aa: CASSFGQGGYGYTF

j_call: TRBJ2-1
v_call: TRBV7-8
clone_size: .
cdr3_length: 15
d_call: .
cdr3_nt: TGTGCCAGCAGCTTGTCGGGTCAATTCGACAATGAGCAGTTCTTC
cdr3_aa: CASSLSGQFDNEQFF

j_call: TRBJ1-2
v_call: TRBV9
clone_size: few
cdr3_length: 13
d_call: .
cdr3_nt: TGTGCCAATCAGACCCTGCGGGTCTTTGGCTACACCTTC
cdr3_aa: CANQTLRVFGYTF

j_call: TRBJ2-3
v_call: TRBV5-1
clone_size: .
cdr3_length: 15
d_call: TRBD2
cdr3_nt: TGCGCCAGCAGCTTTGCGGGGGGCGGCACAGATACGCAGTATTTT
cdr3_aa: CASSFAGGGTDTQYF

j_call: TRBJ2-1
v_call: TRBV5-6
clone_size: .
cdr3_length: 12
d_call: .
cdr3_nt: TGTGCCAGCAGCGTTGCTGTAGGTGAGCAGTTCTTC
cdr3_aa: CASSVAVGEQFF

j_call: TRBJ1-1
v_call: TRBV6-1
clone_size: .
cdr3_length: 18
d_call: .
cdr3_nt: TGTGCCAGCAGTGAATGGGGGGGCGGTGGGATTTCTGGCACTGAAGCTTTCTTT
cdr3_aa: CASSEWGGGGISGTEAFF

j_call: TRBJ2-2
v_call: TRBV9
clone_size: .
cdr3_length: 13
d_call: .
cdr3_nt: TGTGCCAGCGCACTAGACGGAACCGGGGAGCTGTTTTTT
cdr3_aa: CASALDGTGELFF

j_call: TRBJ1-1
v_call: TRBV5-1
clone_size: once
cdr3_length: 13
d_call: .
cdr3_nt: TGCGCCAGCAGCTCAAAACTGAACACTGAAGCTTTCTTT
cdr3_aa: CASSSKLNTEAFF

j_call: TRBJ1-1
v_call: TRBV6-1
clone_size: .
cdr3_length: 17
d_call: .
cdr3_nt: TGTGCCAGCAGTGAAACCTCCTTCGGGACCTTGAACACTGAAGCTTTCTTT
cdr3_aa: CASSETSFGTLNTEAFF

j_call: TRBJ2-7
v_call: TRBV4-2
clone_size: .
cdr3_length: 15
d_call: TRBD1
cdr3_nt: TGTGCCAGCAGCCCCCGACAGGGGGGCCACTACGAGCAGTACTTC
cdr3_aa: CASSPRQGGHYEQYF

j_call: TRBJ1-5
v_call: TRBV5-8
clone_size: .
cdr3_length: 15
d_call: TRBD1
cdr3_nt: TGTGCCAGCAGCTTGGGAACAGGGGCGGGACAGCCCCAGCATTTT
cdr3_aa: CASSLGTGAGQPQHF

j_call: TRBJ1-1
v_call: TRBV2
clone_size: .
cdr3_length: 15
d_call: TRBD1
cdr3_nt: TGTGCCAGCAGTCCGGACAGGGCGATGAACACTGAAGCTTTCTTT
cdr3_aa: CASSPDRAMNTEAFF

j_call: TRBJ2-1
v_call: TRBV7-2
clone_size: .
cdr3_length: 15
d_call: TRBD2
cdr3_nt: TGTGCCAGCAGCCCGCACCCTAAGTCTAGCGGAGAGCAGTTCTTC
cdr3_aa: CASSPHPKSSGEQFF

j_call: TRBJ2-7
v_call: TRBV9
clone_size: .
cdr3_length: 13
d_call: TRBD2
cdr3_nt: TGTGCCAGCAGTCCGACTAGCGACCACGAGCAGTACTTC
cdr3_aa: CASSPTSDHEQYF

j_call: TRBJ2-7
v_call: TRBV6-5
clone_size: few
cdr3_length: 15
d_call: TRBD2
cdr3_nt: TGTGCCAGCAGTCCCCCTAGCGGGGGCTCCTACGAGCAGTACTTC
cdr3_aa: CASSPPSGGSYEQYF

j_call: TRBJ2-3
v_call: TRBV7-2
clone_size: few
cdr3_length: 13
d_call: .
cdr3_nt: TGTGCCAGCAGCAAGGGGCCCACAGATACGCAGTATTTT
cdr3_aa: CASSKGPTDTQYF

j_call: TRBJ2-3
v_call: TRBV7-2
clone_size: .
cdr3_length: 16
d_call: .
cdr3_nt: TGTGCCAGCAGCTTAGCGTTAACAGGGTCCAAAGATACGCAGTATTTT
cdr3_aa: CASSLALTGSKDTQYF

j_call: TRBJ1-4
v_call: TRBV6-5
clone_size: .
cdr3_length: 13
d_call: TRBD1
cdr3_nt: TGTGCCAGCACCGGGACAGGGAGGGAAAAACTGTTTTTT
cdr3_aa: CASTGTGREKLFF

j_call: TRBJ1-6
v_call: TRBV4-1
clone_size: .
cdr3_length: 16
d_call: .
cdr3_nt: TGCGCCAGCAGTTTCATAACGCACGAGATTAATTCACCCCTCCACTTT
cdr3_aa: CASSFITHEINSPLHF

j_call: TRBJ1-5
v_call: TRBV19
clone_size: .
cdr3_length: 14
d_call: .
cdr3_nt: TGTGCCAGTAGCCTAGACAGACTTAATCAGCCCCAGCATTTT
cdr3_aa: CASSLDRLNQPQHF

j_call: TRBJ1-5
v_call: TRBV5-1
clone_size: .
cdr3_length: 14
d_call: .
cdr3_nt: TGCGCCAGCAGCTTGGGCCAGGATAATCAGCCCCAGCATTTT
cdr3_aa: CASSLGQDNQPQHF

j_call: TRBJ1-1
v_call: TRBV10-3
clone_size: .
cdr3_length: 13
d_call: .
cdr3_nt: TGTGCCATCAGTGAGTCGGCAGACACTGAAGCTTTCTTT
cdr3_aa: CAISESADTEAFF

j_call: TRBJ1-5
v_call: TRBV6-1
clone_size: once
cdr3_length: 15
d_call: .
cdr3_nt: TGTGCCAGCAGTGTTTATGATTATAGCAATCAGCCCCAGCATTTT
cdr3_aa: CASSVYDYSNQPQHF

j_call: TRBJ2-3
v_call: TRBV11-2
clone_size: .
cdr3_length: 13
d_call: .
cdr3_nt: TGTGCCAGCAGCTTAGTTGTACCAGATACGCAGTATTTT
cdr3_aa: CASSLVVPDTQYF

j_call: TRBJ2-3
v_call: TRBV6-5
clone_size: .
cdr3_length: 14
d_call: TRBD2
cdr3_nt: TGTGCCAGCAGTTACCGTGGACTAGAAGATACGCAGTATTTT
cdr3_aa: CASSYRGLEDTQYF

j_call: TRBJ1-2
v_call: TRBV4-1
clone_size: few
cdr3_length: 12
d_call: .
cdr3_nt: TGCGCCAGCAGCAACGGACCCTATGGCTACACCTTC
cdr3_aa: CASSNGPYGYTF

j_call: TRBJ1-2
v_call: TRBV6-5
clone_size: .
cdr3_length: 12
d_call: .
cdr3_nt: TGTGCCAGCGGCGGCAGCTTCTATGGCTACACCTTC
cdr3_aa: CASGGSFYGYTF

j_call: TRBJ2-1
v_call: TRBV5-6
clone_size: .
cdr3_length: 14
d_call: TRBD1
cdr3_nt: TGTGCCAGCAGCCTGGGACAGGCGTACAATGAGCAGTTCTTC
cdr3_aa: CASSLGQAYNEQFF

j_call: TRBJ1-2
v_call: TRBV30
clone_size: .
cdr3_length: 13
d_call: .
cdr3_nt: TGTGCCTGGAGTGAATCGGCAGGTGAGAGCTACACCTTC
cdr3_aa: CAWSESAGESYTF

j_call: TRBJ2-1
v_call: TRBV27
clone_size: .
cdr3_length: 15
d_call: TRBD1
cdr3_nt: TGTGCCAGCAGTACTCCGGGACAGGGGGCCGGGGAGCAGTTCTTC
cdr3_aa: CASSTPGQGAGEQFF

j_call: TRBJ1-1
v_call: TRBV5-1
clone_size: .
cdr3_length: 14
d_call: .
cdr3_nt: TGCGCCAGCAGCTTGGTCTGGGGGGACACTGAAGCTTTCTTT
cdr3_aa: CASSLVWGDTEAFF

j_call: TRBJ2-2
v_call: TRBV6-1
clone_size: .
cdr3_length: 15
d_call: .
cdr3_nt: TGTGCCAGCAGTGAAACAGACAGGTTGGCCGGGGAGCTGTTTTTT
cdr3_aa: CASSETDRLAGELFF

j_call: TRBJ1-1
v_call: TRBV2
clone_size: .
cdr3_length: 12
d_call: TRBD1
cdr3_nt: TGTGCCAGCCAAAGCAGGGGGTCTGAAGCTTTCTTT
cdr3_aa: CASQSRGSEAFF

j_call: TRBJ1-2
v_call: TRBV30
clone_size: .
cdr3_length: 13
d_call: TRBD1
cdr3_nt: TGTGCCTGCCCCATAGCACAGGGGGGTGGCTACACCTTC
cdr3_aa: CACPIAQGGGYTF